This T cell receptor beta chain was recorded in a study of identical twins. Note on this clonotype: The antigen is not known.

A universal primer site was incorporated via template switching, and the cDNA contained unique molecular identifiers. One entry per CDR3 protein results from TCRdb running MiXCR on the 5' RACE reads. The sample records more than 1.5 million distinct CDR3 sequences, more than 30% being singletons. Trimming took 5 bases from V and 9 from J, leaving 14 bases between them. The germline V gene has CDR1 MNHEY and CDR2 SMNVEV (reference sequence). This CDR3 spans 13 amino acids. Donors were all healthy Caucasians. Study-level results: The conclusions drew on cross-sectional statistical analysis instead of tracking the same donors.

V gene TRBV27 combines with J gene TRBJ2-1; the D gene is possibly TRBD1 (6 bases). Sequencing used cord blood. This TCR was sampled from a newborn girl in good health. The CDR3 DNA follows: TGTGCCAGCAGTCACCAGGGGTTCATTGAGCAGTTCTTC. Translation gives CASSHQGFIEQFF.